This T cell receptor beta chain was obtained from a study of blood T cell repertoires in COVID-19. Overall study context: COVID-19 samples, acute and convalescent, were from the United States, Italy and Spain.

The repertoire was sequenced with immunoSEQ multiplex PCR; TCRdb's copy has only in-frame clones and lacks some. Here the sample spans some 60,000 clones, around 81% being singletons. The clonotype comes from an elderly woman with active or convalescent COVID-19. The sample taken for sequencing was peripheral blood.

The CDR3: CASSLVASGGTDEQFF. DNA of the CDR3: TGCGCCAGCAGCTTGGTGGCTAGCGGGGGTACAGATGAGCAGTTCTTC. The chain combines TRBV5-1 with TRBJ2-1; 10 bases match TRBD2. The V gene end was trimmed by 0 bases and the J gene end by 8 bases; junction bases not matched to a gene: 8. The CDR3 extends over 16 amino acids. Germline V CDR1 and CDR2: SGHRS, YFSETQ.